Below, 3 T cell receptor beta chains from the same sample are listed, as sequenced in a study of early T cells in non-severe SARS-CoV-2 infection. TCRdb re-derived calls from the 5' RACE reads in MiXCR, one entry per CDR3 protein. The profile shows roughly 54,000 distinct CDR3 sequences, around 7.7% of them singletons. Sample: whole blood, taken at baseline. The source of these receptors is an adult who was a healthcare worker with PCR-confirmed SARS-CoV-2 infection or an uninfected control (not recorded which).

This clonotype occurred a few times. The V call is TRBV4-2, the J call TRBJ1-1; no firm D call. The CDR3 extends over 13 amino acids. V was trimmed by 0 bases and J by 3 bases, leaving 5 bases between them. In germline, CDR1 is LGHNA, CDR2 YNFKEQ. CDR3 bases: TGTGCCAGCAGCCAAGATCCGGACACTGAAGCTTTCTTT. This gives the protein CASSQDPDTEAFF.

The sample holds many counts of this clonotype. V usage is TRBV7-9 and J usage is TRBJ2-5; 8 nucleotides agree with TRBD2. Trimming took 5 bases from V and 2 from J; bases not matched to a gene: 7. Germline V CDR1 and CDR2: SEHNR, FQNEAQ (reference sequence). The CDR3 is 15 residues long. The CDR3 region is CASSVSSGWQETQYF. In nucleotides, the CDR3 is TGTGCCAGCAGCGTCTCTAGCGGGTGGCAAGAGACCCAGTACTTC.

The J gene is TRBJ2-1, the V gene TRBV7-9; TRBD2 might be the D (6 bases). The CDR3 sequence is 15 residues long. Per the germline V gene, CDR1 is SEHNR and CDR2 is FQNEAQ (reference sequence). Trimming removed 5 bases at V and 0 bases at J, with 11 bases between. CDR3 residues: CASSGRGSSYNEQFF. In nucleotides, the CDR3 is TGTGCCAGCAGCGGACGGGGGAGCTCCTACAATGAGCAGTTCTTC.